This TCR beta chain derives from a study of shared clonotypes between healthy human individuals. There are 18 residues in the CDR3. The V gene's germline CDR1 is MDHEN and CDR2 SYDVKM. The J segment lost 6 bases and the V segment lost 3 bases, leaving 9 bases of the junction unmatched. TCRdb's table, derived via immunoSEQ multiplex PCR, lists solely in-frame clones and lacks some. Of around 1,100,000 clones in the sample, roughly 80% are singletons; the top ten hold over 0.8%. This clonotype was sampled from a man aged 18 to 35 in good health. Some clones in this sample may be carry-over from other donors' samples. The rearrangement links TRBV28 to TRBJ2-3; TRBD2 aligns across 16 bases. Input material: memory CD4+ T cells from PBMCs. Subset specified: CD45RA-negative fraction. The CDR3 protein is CASSFRGLAGGPGDTQYF. As DNA, the CDR3 is TGTGCCAGCAGTTTTCGGGGACTAGCGGGAGGGCCGGGGGATACGCAGTATTTT. Looking up the rest from reference TRBV28 and TRBJ2-3 gives the full variable domain: DVKVTQSSRYLVKRTGEKVFLECVQDMDHENMFWYRQDPGLGLRLIYFSYDVKMKEKGDIPEGYSVSREKKERFSLILESASTNQTSMYLCASSFRGLAGGPGDTQYFGPGTRLTVL.